This T cell receptor (beta chain) was obtained from a study of blood T cell repertoires in COVID-19. Looking at the study overall: COVID-19 samples from acute and convalescent phases originated in the United States, Italy and Spain. T cells, B-cell-depleted T cells, or PBMCs provided the cDNA or gDNA that served as material.

Trimming stripped 1 base from V and 2 bases from J, with 13 bases between. Germline CDR1 SGHAT, CDR2 FQNNGV. The CDR3 extends over 16 amino acids. Source study methods: Counts of nucleated cells, estimated from reference gene primer amplification, were obtained. Using immunoSEQ multiplex PCR, the repertoire was profiled, and TCRdb retains in-frame clones only, with some absent. That table gives V, J and clone size, and the DNA gave D and trimming. The sample has some 80,000 clones, about four fifths seen once; the top ten hold about 5%. The sequence derives from a woman older than 75 with active or convalescent COVID-19. The specimen sequenced was peripheral blood. This chain uses TRBV11-2 with TRBJ2-3; D might be TRBD1 (6 bases). DNA for the CDR3: TGTGCCAGCAGCTTAGGACAGGTGGCCCTCACAGATACGCAGTATTTT. This translates into CASSLGQVALTDTQYF.